The 26 T cell receptor beta chains reported below all come from one sample, sequenced in a study of identical twins. One entry per CDR3 protein results from TCRdb running MiXCR on the 5' RACE reads. This table has fewer than 900,000 distinct CDR3 sequences, over 15% appearing once. The same sample was also studied in work on T cells expressing NK-cell markers.

Sequenced: PBMCs. These receptors originate from a young woman in good health.

The rearrangement uses TRBV5-6 and TRBJ1-1, with TRBD1 matching 12 bases. Germline CDR1 is SGHDT and CDR2 is YYEEEE. Losses at the gene ends were 3 bases for V and 10 bases for J; bases not matched to a gene: 7. The CDR3 is 14 amino acids. In nucleotides, the CDR3 is TGTGCCAGCAGCTGGGGACAGGGGGCGTTCGGAGCTTTCTTT. Translated: CASSWGQGAFGAFF.

V gene TRBV3-1 combines with J gene TRBJ2-5; TRBD1 is a possible D gene (5 bases). Germline assignment: CDR1 LGHDT and CDR2 YNNKEL (reference sequence). Trimming stripped 9 bases from V and 4 bases from J, with 12 bases between. The CDR3 sequence is 12 residues long. The CDR3 protein is CASATVGETQYF. DNA for the CDR3: TGTGCCAGTGCGACAGTAGGAGAGACCCAGTACTTC.

The chain combines TRBV20-1 with TRBJ2-1; no firm D call. V was cut by 2 bases and J by 4 bases, with 9 bases left in between. Germline CDR1 is DFQATT and CDR2 is SNEGSKA (reference sequence). CDR3 length: 13 residues. The DNA for the CDR3 is TGCAGTGCTAGAATGCGGATTTACAATGAGCAGTTCTTC. Protein: CSARMRIYNEQFF.

In this sample, this clonotype turned up many times. The chain's CDR3 is CASSLVVAGGPGNEQFF. For the CDR3, the DNA is TGCGCCAGCAGCTTGGTGGTAGCGGGGGGACCCGGCAATGAGCAGTTCTTC. The gene calls are TRBV5-1 and TRBJ2-1; 10 bases match TRBD2. Germline CDR1 and CDR2: SGHRS and YFSETQ. The CDR3 contains 17 residues. The V and J ends lost 0 bases and 6 bases, in that order; junction bases with no gene match: 9.

This clonotype was detected a few times. The chain carries TRBV7-8 and TRBJ1-1, with TRBD1 as a possible D gene (5 bases). The germline V and J ends were trimmed by 5 bases and 3 bases, with 19 bases remaining between them. CDR3 length: 16 amino acids. Per germline, CDR1 SGHVS and CDR2 FQNEAQ. CDR3 sequence: CASSLRGVGLYTEAFF. The CDR3 coding sequence is TGTGCCAGCAGCCTAAGGGGCGTAGGTCTGTACACTGAAGCTTTCTTT.

The chain employs TRBV27 and TRBJ2-3, with 7 bases identical to TRBD2. Germline CDR1 is MNHEY and CDR2 is SMNVEV (reference sequence). The V and J ends lost 5 bases and 0 bases, in that order; junction bases with no gene match: 8. The CDR3 sequence is 16 residues long. The chain's CDR3 is CASSPLAGLSTDTQYF. CDR3 nucleotides: TGTGCCAGCAGTCCTTTAGCGGGTCTGAGCACAGATACGCAGTATTTT.

V usage is TRBV11-2 and J usage is TRBJ2-2; perhaps TRBD1 as D (5 bases). The CDR3 is 11 residues long. Deletions cut 8 bases from V and 7 bases from J, with 8 bases between. Looked up from germline, CDR1 is SGHAT and CDR2 is FQNNGV. CDR3 DNA sequence: TGTGCCAGCGGACACTACGGGGAGCTGTTTTTT. Protein sequence: CASGHYGELFF.

This clonotype has more than one count but fewer than ten. The rearrangement joins TRBV10-3 to TRBJ1-2; 7 bases align to TRBD1. CDR1 and CDR2 from the germline V gene are ENHRY and SYGVKD. The CDR3 totals 14 residues. The V segment lost 5 bases and the J segment 2 bases; nucleotides outside the gene matches: 5. In nucleotides, the CDR3 is TGTGCCATCAGTAACCCGGGACAGAACTATGGCTACACCTTC. It yields the protein CAISNPGQNYGYTF.

This clonotype was detected a few times. The V and J genes are TRBV7-8 and TRBJ2-7, with a possible D match to TRBD1 (6 bases). Looked up from germline, CDR1 is SGHVS and CDR2 is FQNEAQ. The CDR3 extends over 14 amino acids. Trimming cost V 4 bases and J 2 bases, with 12 bases left between them. The DNA of the CDR3 is TGTGCCAGCAGCTCTACCGCAGGGGCCTACGAGCAGTACTTC. Protein: CASSSTAGAYEQYF.

This clonotype was detected ten times or more. This chain's CDR3 is CAIRDRDSYEQYF. The CDR3 DNA sequence: TGTGCCATCAGGGACAGGGACTCCTACGAGCAGTACTTC. The chain recombines TRBV10-3 with TRBJ2-7; 8 bases line up with TRBD1. Germline CDR1 reads ENHRY; CDR2 reads SYGVKD. V trimming: 6 bases; J trimming: 0 bases; junction bases outside the gene matches: 1. The CDR3 is 13 amino acids.

This clonotype was observed at least ten times. This chain connects TRBV10-3 to TRBJ1-6, with D possibly being TRBD1 (5 bases). Germline loops: CDR1 ENHRY, CDR2 SYGVKD. The ends were cut back, 0 bases at V and 8 bases at J, with 14 bases in the middle. This CDR3 has 16 residues. In nucleotides, the CDR3 is TGTGCCATCAGTGAGTCTCCAGGGCGGTATGATTCACCCCTCCACTTT. Translation gives CAISESPGRYDSPLHF.

This clonotype was picked up many times. The rearrangement uses TRBV7-9 and TRBJ2-1; possibly TRBD2 for D (6 bases). CDR3 length: 16 residues. Trimming took 6 bases from V and 0 from J, leaving 15 bases between them. The germline V gene encodes CDR1 SEHNR and CDR2 FQNEAQ (reference sequence). CDR3 protein: CASSGERGSSYNEQFF. The CDR3, as DNA: TGTGCCAGCAGTGGGGAACGGGGGAGCTCCTACAATGAGCAGTTCTTC.

This clonotype has more than one count but fewer than ten. The chain recombines TRBV20-1 with TRBJ1-6; D may be TRBD1 (5 bases). The CDR3 is 14 amino acids. V lost 6 bases, J lost 5 bases, and 14 bases lay in between. CDR1 and CDR2 from the germline V gene are DFQATT and SNEGSKA (reference sequence). The DNA for the CDR3 is TGCAGTGCCCTCCAGGGAGGCCATAATTCACCCCTCCACTTT. This gives the protein CSALQGGHNSPLHF.

This clonotype was observed a handful of times. The chain links TRBV5-1 to TRBJ2-1; 8 nucleotides agree with TRBD2. Trimming took 1 base from V and 2 from J; bases not matched to a gene: 5. Germline lookup yields CDR1 SGHRS and CDR2 YFSETQ. There are 16 residues in the CDR3. CDR3 residues: CASSLSSGVTYNEQFF. CDR3 DNA sequence: TGCGCCAGCAGCTTGAGTAGCGGGGTAACCTACAATGAGCAGTTCTTC.

This clonotype was observed many times. The genes are TRBV12-3 or TRBV12-4 and TRBJ2-7; TRBD1 is a possible D gene (6 bases). The CDR3 is 13 residues long. Trimming cost V 7 bases and J 6 bases, with 16 bases left between them. As DNA, the CDR3 is TGTGCCAGCAACAGGGAAGTAGTCGGCGAGCAGTACTTC. Its protein product is CASNREVVGEQYF.

The chain has TRBV5-6 and TRBJ2-3, with D perhaps TRBD1 (5 bases). Germline V CDR1 and CDR2: SGHDT, YYEEEE. The CDR3 totals 17 residues. V dropped 2 bases and J dropped 4 bases, with 20 bases sitting between them. Here the CDR3 reads CASSLVTGVLVADTQYF. The CDR3 DNA sequence: TGTGCCAGCAGCTTAGTCACAGGAGTGTTGGTGGCAGATACGCAGTATTTT.

This clonotype was seen a handful of times. The rearrangement joins TRBV12-3 or TRBV12-4 to TRBJ1-1; D possibly corresponds to TRBD1 (6 bases). Trimming pared 7 bases from V and 1 base from J, leaving 19 bases between. CDR3 size: 16 residues. CDR3: CASTVDRRSENTEAFF. The DNA for the CDR3 is TGTGCCAGCACCGTCGACAGGAGAAGTGAGAACACTGAAGCTTTCTTT.

The chain uses TRBV6-5 and TRBJ2-3; either TRBD1 or TRBD2 may fit D (5 bases each). CDR1 and CDR2 (germline): MNHEY, SVGAGI. There are 15 residues in the CDR3. V lost 2 bases and J lost 0, with 9 bases in between. The CDR3 spells CASSYVWGSTDTQYF. DNA for the CDR3: TGTGCCAGCAGTTACGTGTGGGGGAGCACAGATACGCAGTATTTT.

This clonotype was seen more than once but under ten times. The rearrangement uses TRBV7-2 and TRBJ2-2; D call uncertain. V lost 7 bases and J 4 bases, leaving 19 bases between the germline ends. Germline V gives CDR1 SGHTA, CDR2 FQGNSA. This CDR3 spans 16 amino acids. The CDR3 is CASTSRVGRGTGELFF. As DNA, the CDR3 is TGTGCCAGCACCTCACGTGTAGGGCGCGGCACCGGGGAGCTGTTTTTT.

This clonotype has a count of ten or more. The rearrangement uses TRBV12-3 or TRBV12-4 and TRBJ1-1, with D uncertain. CDR3 length: 8 amino acids. V was shortened by 7 bases and J by 6 bases, with 0 bases between the two germline ends. The CDR3 DNA reads as TGTGCCAGCACTGAAGCTTTCTTT. As protein: CASTEAFF.

The chain employs TRBV5-6 and TRBJ2-2, with D uncertain. Trimming pared 2 bases from V and 3 bases from J, leaving 5 bases between. The CDR3 totals 13 residues. Per the germline V gene, CDR1 is SGHDT and CDR2 is YYEEEE. The CDR3 nucleotides are TGTGCCAGCAGCTTTACATACACCGGGGAGCTGTTTTTT. Translating it yields CASSFTYTGELFF.

This clonotype turned up a few times. This rearrangement joins TRBV4-1 to TRBJ2-5, with 8 bases matching TRBD2. V lost 4 bases to trimming and J lost 2 bases; unmatched junction nucleotides: 9. The germline V gene has CDR1 MGHRA and CDR2 YSYEKL. This CDR3 comprises 16 residues. CDR3 DNA: TGCGCCAGCAGCCCCACTCCCGGGACTAGACAAGAGACCCAGTACTTC. Translation: CASSPTPGTRQETQYF.

This clonotype has ten or more counts. The chain recombines TRBV20-1 with TRBJ2-1; D is tentatively TRBD1 or TRBD2 (6 bases each). Germline-derived CDR1 and CDR2 are DFQATT and SNEGSKA (reference sequence). Trimming left V 3 bases short and J 9 bases short, with 9 bases between. This CDR3 has 11 amino acids. This chain's CDR3 is CSASGGGEQFF. The CDR3 bases are TGCAGTGCTAGTGGAGGGGGTGAGCAGTTCTTC.

This clonotype has a count of ten or more. This chain connects TRBV20-1 to TRBJ1-1; TRBD1 aligns across 7 bases. The CDR3 runs to 13 residues. In germline, CDR1 is DFQATT, CDR2 SNEGSKA (reference sequence). V was pared by 7 bases and J by 0 bases, with 5 bases of the junction left unmatched. CDR3 region: CSVNRGVNTEAFF. The CDR3 DNA reads as TGCAGTGTTAACAGGGGAGTGAACACTGAAGCTTTCTTT.

In this sample, this clonotype turned up a few times. The chain recombines TRBV20-1 with TRBJ2-3, with D possibly being TRBD2 (5 bases). The germline V and J ends were trimmed by 3 bases and 2 bases, with 6 bases remaining between them. This CDR3 has 12 residues. Per the germline V gene, CDR1 is DFQATT and CDR2 is SNEGSKA (reference sequence). Written as DNA, the CDR3 is TGCAGTGCTAGGCGGGCCACAGATACGCAGTATTTT. This codes for CSARRATDTQYF.

In this sample, this clonotype turned up many times. The chain is built from TRBV7-2 and TRBJ2-7; 7 bases agree with TRBD2. The CDR3 spans 15 residues. Trimming removed 4 bases from V and 4 bases from J; junction bases left unmatched: 10. Germline V gene sequence: CDR1 SGHTA, CDR2 FQGNSA. DNA of the CDR3: TGTGCCAGCAGCTCCTCCGGGACTAACAGTTACGAGCAGTACTTC. Translating it yields CASSSSGTNSYEQYF.